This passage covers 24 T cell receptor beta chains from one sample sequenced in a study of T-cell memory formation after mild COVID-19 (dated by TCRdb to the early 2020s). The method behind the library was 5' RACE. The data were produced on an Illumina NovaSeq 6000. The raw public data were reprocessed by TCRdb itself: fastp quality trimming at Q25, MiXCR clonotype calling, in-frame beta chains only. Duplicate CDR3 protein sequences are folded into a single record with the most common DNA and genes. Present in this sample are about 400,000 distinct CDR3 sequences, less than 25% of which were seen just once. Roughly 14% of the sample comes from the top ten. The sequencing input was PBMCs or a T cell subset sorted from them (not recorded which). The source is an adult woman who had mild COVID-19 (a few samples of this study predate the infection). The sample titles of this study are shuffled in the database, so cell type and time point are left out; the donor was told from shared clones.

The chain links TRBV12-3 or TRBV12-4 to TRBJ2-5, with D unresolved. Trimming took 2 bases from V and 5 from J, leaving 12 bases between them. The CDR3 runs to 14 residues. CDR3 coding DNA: TGTGCCAGCAGTTTACTAGGGCTCCGGGAGACCCAGTACTTC. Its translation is CASSLLGLRETQYF.

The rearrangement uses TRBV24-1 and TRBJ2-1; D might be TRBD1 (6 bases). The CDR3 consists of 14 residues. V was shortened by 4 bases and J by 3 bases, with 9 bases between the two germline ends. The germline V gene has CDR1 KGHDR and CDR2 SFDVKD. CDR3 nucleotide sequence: TGTGCCACCAGTGACGAACAGGGCTACAATGAGCAGTTCTTC. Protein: CATSDEQGYNEQFF.

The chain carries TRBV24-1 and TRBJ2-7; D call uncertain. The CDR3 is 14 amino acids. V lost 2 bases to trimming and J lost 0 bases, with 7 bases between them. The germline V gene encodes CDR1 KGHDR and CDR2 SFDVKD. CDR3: CATSDSADSYEQYF. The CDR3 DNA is TGTGCCACCAGTGATTCGGCGGACTCCTACGAGCAGTACTTC.

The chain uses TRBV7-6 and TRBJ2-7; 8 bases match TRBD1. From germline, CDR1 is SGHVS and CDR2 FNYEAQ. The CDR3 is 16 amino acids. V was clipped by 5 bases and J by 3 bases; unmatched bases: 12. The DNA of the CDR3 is TGTGCCAGCAGCAAACTACCGGGACAGGCCCTCTACGAGCAGTACTTC. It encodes CASSKLPGQALYEQYF.

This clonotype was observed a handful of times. CDR3: CASSLIAGGMSSYEQYF. The CDR3 DNA reads TGCGCCAGCAGCCTGATAGCGGGGGGGATGAGCTCCTACGAGCAGTACTTC. The chain links TRBV5-1 to TRBJ2-7; 11 bases are a match to TRBD2. The germline gives CDR1 SGHRS, CDR2 YFSETQ. V shed 4 bases and J 0 bases; nucleotides not matched to a gene: 9. This CDR3 has 17 amino acids. The variable domain in full, completed from reference TRBV5-1 and TRBJ2-7, reads KAGVTQTPRYLIKTRGQQVTLSCSPISGHRSVSWYQQTPGQGLQFLFEYFSETQRNKGNFPGRFSGRQFSNSRSEMNVSTLELGDSALYLCASSLIAGGMSSYEQYFGPGTRLTVT.

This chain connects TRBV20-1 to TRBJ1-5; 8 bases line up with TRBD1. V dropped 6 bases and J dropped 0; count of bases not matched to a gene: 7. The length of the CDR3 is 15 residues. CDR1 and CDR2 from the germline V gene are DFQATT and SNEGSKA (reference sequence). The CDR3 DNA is TGCAGTGCCGAAACAGGGGGAAATAGCAATCAGCCCCAGCATTTT. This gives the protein CSAETGGNSNQPQHF.

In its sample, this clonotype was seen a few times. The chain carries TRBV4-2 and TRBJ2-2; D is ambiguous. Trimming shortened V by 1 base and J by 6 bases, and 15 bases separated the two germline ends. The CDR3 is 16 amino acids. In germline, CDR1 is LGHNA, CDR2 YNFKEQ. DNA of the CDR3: TGTGCCAGCAGCCAAGGGACCCAGCCCACACCCGGGGAGCTGTTTTTT. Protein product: CASSQGTQPTPGELFF.

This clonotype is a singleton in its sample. The CDR3 DNA is TGTGCCAGCACCAGACAGGGGGAGGATAACTATGGCTACACCTTC. Translating it yields CASTRQGEDNYGYTF. The rearrangement joins TRBV4-2 to TRBJ1-2; TRBD1 aligns across 9 bases. Germline values: CDR1 LGHNA, CDR2 YNFKEQ. V shed 7 bases, J shed 1 base, and the junction held 7 bases outside the gene matches. The CDR3 consists of 15 residues.

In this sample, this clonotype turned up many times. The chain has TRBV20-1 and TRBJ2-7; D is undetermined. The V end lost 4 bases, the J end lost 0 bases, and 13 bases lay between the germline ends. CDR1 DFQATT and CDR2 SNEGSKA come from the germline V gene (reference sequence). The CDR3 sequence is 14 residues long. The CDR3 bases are TGCAGTGCTATACCGACATTTAACTCCTACGAGCAGTACTTC. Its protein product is CSAIPTFNSYEQYF.

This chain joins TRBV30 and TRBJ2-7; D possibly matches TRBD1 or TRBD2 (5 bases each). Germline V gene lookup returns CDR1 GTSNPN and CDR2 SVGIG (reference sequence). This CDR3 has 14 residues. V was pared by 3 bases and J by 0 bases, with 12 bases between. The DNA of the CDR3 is TGTGCCTGGAGACGGGGCGACAGCTCCTACGAGCAGTACTTC. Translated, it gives CAWRRGDSSYEQYF.

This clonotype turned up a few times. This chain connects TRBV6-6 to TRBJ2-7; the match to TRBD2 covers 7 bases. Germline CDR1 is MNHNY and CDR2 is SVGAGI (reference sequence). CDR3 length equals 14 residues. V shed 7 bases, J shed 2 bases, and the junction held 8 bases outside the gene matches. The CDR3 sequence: CASIPGGRTYEQYF. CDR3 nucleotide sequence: TGTGCCAGCATCCCGGGGGGTAGGACCTACGAGCAGTACTTC.

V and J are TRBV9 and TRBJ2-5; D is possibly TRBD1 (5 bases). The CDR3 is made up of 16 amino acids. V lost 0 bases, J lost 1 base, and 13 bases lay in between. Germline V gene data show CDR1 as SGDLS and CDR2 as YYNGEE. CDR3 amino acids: CASSVGPDSAQETQYF. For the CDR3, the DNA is TGTGCCAGCAGCGTAGGCCCCGACAGTGCCCAAGAGACCCAGTACTTC.

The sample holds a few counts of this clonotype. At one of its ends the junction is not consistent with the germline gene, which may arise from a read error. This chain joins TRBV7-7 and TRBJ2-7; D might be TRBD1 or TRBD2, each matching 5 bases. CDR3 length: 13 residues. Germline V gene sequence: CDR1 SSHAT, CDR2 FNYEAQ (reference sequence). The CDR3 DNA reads TGTGCTAGCAGCACCGGGGCCCAATACGAGCAGTACTTC. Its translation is CASSTGAQYEQYF.

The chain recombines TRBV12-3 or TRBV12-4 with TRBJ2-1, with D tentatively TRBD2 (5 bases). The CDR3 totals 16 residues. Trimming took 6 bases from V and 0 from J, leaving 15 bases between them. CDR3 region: CASSPGLLVSYNEQFF. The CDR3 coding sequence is TGTGCCAGCAGCCCAGGACTTCTCGTCTCCTACAATGAGCAGTTCTTC.

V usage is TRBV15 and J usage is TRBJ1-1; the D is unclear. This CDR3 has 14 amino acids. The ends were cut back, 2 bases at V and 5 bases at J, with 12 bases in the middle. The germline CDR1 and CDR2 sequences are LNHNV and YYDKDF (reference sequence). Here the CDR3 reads CATSRYSVETEAFF. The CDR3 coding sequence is TGTGCCACCAGCAGATACTCAGTCGAAACTGAAGCTTTCTTT.

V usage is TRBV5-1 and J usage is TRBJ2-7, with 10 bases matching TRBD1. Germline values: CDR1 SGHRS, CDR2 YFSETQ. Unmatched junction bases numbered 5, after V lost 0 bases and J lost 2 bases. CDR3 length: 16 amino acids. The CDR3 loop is CASSLGQGAITYEQYF. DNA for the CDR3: TGCGCCAGCAGCTTGGGACAGGGGGCTATCACCTACGAGCAGTACTTC.

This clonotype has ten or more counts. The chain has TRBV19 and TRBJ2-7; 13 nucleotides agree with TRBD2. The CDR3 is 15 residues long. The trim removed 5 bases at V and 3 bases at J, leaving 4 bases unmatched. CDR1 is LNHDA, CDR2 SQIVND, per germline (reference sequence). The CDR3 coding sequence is TGTGCCAGTAGTCCCGGGACTAGCGGGATCTACGAGCAGTACTTC. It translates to CASSPGTSGIYEQYF.

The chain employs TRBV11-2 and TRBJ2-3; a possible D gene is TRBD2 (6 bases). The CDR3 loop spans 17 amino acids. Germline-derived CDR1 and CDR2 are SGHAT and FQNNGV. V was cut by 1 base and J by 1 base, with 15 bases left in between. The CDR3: CASSLAPGRGRTDTQYF. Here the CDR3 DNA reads TGTGCCAGCAGCTTAGCCCCGGGGCGGGGCCGCACAGATACGCAGTATTTT.

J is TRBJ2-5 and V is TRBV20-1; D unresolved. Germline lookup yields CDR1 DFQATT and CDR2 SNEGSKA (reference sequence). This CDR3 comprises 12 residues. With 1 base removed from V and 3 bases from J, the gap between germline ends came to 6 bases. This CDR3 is CSARVPKETQYF. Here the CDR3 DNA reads TGCAGTGCTAGAGTGCCAAAAGAGACCCAGTACTTC.

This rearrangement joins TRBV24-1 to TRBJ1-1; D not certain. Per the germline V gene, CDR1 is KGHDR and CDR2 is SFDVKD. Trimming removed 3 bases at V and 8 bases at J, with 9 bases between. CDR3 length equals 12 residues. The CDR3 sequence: CATSDLGSEAFF. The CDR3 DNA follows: TGTGCCACCAGTGATCTGGGGAGCGAAGCTTTCTTT.

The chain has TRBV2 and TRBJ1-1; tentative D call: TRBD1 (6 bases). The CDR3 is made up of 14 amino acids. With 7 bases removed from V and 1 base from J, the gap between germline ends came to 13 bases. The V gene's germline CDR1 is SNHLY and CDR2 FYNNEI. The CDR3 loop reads CASNVEGGNTEAFF. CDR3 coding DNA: TGTGCCAGCAATGTCGAGGGGGGGAACACTGAAGCTTTCTTT. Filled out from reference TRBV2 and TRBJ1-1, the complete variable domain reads EPEVTQTPSHQVTQMGQEVILRCVPISNHLYFYWYRQILGQKVEFLVSFYNNEISEKSEIFDDQFSVERPDGSNFTLKIRSTKLEDSAMYFCASNVEGGNTEAFFGQGTRLTVV.

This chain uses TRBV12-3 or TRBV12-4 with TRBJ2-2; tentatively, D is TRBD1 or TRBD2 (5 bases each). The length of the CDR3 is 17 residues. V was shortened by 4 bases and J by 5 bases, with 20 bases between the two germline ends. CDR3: CASSYRGGSKRTGELFF. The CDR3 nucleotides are TGTGCCAGCAGTTACCGGGGCGGATCAAAGCGGACCGGGGAGCTGTTTTTT.

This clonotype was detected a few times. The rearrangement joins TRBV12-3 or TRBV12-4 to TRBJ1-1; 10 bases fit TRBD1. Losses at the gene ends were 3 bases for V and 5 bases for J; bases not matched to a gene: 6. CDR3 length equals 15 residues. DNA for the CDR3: TGTGCCAGCAGTTTCTCGGGACAGGGGCTTACTGAAGCTTTCTTT. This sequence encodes CASSFSGQGLTEAFF.

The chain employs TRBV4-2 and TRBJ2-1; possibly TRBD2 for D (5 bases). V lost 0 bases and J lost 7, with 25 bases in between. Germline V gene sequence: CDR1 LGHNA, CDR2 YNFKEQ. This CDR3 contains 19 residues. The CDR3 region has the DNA TGTGCCAGCAGCCAAGATGGACTCGTTCCCCAGCGGTCGGTGAATGAGCAGTTCTTC. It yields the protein CASSQDGLVPQRSVNEQFF.